Below, one T cell receptor beta chain is given with its context. Its matching antigen is unknown. The CDR3 spans 16 residues. J lost 1 base, V lost 5 bases, and 6 bases had no gene match. Germline CDR1 reads MNHNY; CDR2 reads SVGAGI (reference sequence). Sequencing was performed with immunoSEQ multiplex PCR; in TCRdb, only in-frame clones are kept and a portion is missing. Among under 2.5 million clones listed, just under 95% were seen once. The data stem from a study of shared clonotypes between healthy human individuals. Points from the study as a whole: About 4.5% of naive CD4 clonotypes were common to a handful of donors.

All donors qualified as healthy HIV-negative adults and had experienced no recent acute infections or vaccinations. The CD4+ fraction was divided into a CD45RA+ naive subset and a CD45RA-negative memory subset. This receptor was obtained from a man aged 18 to 30 in good health. Some clones in this sample may be carry-over from other donors' samples. The chain combines TRBV6-6 with TRBJ2-1; 9 bases map to TRBD2. The sequenced sample was naive CD4+ T cells from PBMCs. Subset here: CD45RA+ positively selected. In nucleotides, the CDR3 is TGTGCCAGCAGTCCTCTAGCGGGAAGGTCCTACAATGAGCAGTTCTTC. Translated, it gives CASSPLAGRSYNEQFF.